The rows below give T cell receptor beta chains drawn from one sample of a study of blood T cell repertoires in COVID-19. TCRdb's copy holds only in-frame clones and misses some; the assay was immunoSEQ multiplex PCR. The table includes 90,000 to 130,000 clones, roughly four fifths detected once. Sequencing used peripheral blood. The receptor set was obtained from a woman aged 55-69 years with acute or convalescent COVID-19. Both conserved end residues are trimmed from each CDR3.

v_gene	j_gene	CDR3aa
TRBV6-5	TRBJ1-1	ASSRDPSGRL
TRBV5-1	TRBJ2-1	ASSLVSTGGANEQF
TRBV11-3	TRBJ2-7	ASSLDAGPRWEQY
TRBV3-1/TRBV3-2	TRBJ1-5	ASSQDSRRQGYAQH
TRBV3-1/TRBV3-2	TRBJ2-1	ASSRWTGGGNEQF
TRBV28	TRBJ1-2	ASTPGGSNYGYT
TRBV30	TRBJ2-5	AWAQTSGGTETQY
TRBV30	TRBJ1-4	AWSAVSNEKLF
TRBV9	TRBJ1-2	ASSPEGGADYGYT
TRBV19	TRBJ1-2	ASSKALRDRVINGYT